The 15 T cell receptor beta chains in this list originate from one sample, sequenced in a study of blood T cell repertoires in COVID-19. Assay: immunoSEQ multiplex PCR; the TCRdb copy retains only in-frame clones and omits some. The sample yields over 45,000 clones, approximately 80% seen once. Sequencing was performed on peripheral blood. These receptors all stem from a man in his sixties with acute or convalescent COVID-19.

The chain carries TRBV9 and TRBJ2-5, with 9 bases aligning to TRBD2. The V segment lost 2 bases and the J segment 5 bases; nucleotides outside the gene matches: 7. The CDR3 spans 15 residues. The germline gives CDR1 SGDLS, CDR2 YYNGEE. CDR3 sequence reads: CASSVAGGRWETQYF. Here the CDR3 DNA reads TGTGCCAGCAGCGTTGCGGGGGGGCGTTGGGAGACCCAGTACTTC.

The chain carries TRBV19 and TRBJ2-2; 10 bases map to TRBD2. With V trimmed by 8 bases and J by 2 bases, 8 bases remained unmatched. This CDR3 is 16 amino acids long. CDR1 LNHDA and CDR2 SQIVND come from the germline V gene (reference sequence). The CDR3 DNA sequence: TGTGCCAGTCATAGCACTAGCGGGGATAACACCGGGGAGCTGTTTTTT. It yields the protein CASHSTSGDNTGELFF.

CDR3 bases: TGTGCCAGCACCTACCTAGATGAGCAGTTCTTC. Protein sequence: CASTYLDEQFF. V usage is TRBV12-3 or TRBV12-4 and J usage is TRBJ2-1; D gene unclear. V lost 7 bases to trimming and J lost 8 bases, with 9 bases between them. The CDR3 has 11 residues.

The chain couples TRBV5-1 to TRBJ1-2; D perhaps matches TRBD1 (5 bases). CDR1 and CDR2 (germline): SGHRS, YFSETQ. Trimming cost V 3 bases and J 0 bases, with 9 bases left between them. There are 14 residues in the CDR3. The CDR3 spells CASSWGSSNYGYTF. The CDR3 DNA is TGCGCCAGCAGCTGGGGCAGCTCTAACTATGGCTACACCTTC.

The genes are TRBV30 and TRBJ1-4, with 7 bases lining up with TRBD1. The germline V gene encodes CDR1 GTSNPN and CDR2 SVGIG (reference sequence). V lost 3 bases, J lost 8 bases, and 9 bases stayed unmatched. CDR3 length: 14 amino acids. The chain's CDR3 is CAWSPGGRGEKLFF. The CDR3 DNA sequence: TGTGCCTGGAGCCCAGGGGGTCGTGGAGAAAAACTGTTTTTT.

The rearrangement joins TRBV29-1 to TRBJ2-5, with D possibly TRBD2 on 5 matching bases. The V gene's germline CDR1 is SQVTM and CDR2 ANQGSEA. V gave up 6 bases and J gave up 2 bases, with 13 bases separating them. The CDR3 sequence is 13 residues long. Here the CDR3 reads CSVEAVGQETQYF. The CDR3 bases are TGCAGCGTGGAGGCTGTGGGTCAAGAGACCCAGTACTTC.

The rearrangement uses TRBV10-2 and TRBJ2-7; D unclear. V lost 6 bases, J lost 3 bases, and 9 bases lay in between. Germline values: CDR1 WSHSY, CDR2 SAAADI. The CDR3 covers 12 residues. CDR3 in amino acids: CASRTRFYEQYF. Written as DNA, the CDR3 is TGCGCCAGCAGAACCAGGTTCTACGAGCAGTACTTC.

The V call is TRBV5-6, the J call TRBJ1-2; 7 bases align to TRBD1. This CDR3 has 13 residues. The V segment lost 6 bases and the J segment 9 bases; nucleotides outside the gene matches: 11. The germline V gene has CDR1 SGHDT and CDR2 YYEEEE. The CDR3 sequence: CASKTPGQRSYTF. DNA for the CDR3: TGTGCCAGCAAAACACCGGGACAGAGAAGCTACACCTTC.

The count of this clone is one. V usage is TRBV6-5 and J usage is TRBJ1-5; tentative D call: TRBD1 (5 bases). This CDR3 has 15 residues. Trimming cost V 0 bases and J 2 bases, with 8 bases left between them. The V gene's germline CDR1 is MNHEY and CDR2 SVGAGI. CDR3 sequence reads: CASSYSGVGNQPQHF. The CDR3, as DNA: TGTGCCAGCAGTTACTCAGGGGTCGGCAATCAGCCCCAGCATTTT.

V usage is TRBV5-6 and J usage is TRBJ2-4; possibly TRBD2 for D (6 bases). The CDR3 sequence is 15 residues long. V lost 1 base, J lost 3 bases, and 11 bases lay in between. Germline loops: CDR1 SGHDT, CDR2 YYEEEE. CDR3 DNA sequence: TGTGCCAGCAGCTTGCCGGGGGTGGGCAAAAACATTCAGTACTTC. This translates into CASSLPGVGKNIQYF.

There are a few counts of this clone. The J gene is TRBJ2-7, the V gene TRBV4-1; 10 positions agree with TRBD1. V lost 0 bases and J lost 1; bases outside the gene matches: 6. Germline CDR1 is MGHRA and CDR2 is YSYEKL. CDR3 length equals 17 residues. The CDR3 here is CASSQDTPGQGSYEQYF. DNA for the CDR3: TGCGCCAGCAGCCAAGATACGCCGGGACAGGGGTCCTACGAGCAGTACTTC.

The rearrangement links TRBV30 to TRBJ2-7; 9 bases map to TRBD2. This CDR3 region has 15 residues. J was trimmed by 0 bases and V by 2 bases; bases with no gene match: 5. Germline V gene data show CDR1 as GTSNPN and CDR2 as SVGIG (reference sequence). CDR3 nucleotides: TGTGCCTGGAGTAAGGCTAGCGGGAACTCCTACGAGCAGTACTTC. Its translation: CAWSKASGNSYEQYF.

This clone was seen a few times. In DNA form, the CDR3 reads TGCGCCAGCAGTGGGCAGGTTGGCTATGGCTACACCTTC. This translates into CASSGQVGYGYTF. This rearrangement joins TRBV10-1 to TRBJ1-2; D is unresolved. The germline V and J ends were trimmed by 4 bases and 4 bases, with 10 bases remaining between them. Germline V gene sequence: CDR1 WNHNN, CDR2 SYGVQD (reference sequence). The CDR3 has 13 amino acids.

The chain is built from TRBV27 and TRBJ2-7; no clear D. The CDR3 is 12 amino acids. Germline CDR1 and CDR2: MNHEY and SMNVEV (reference sequence). V shed 6 bases and J shed 6 bases, with 12 bases lying between them. CDR3 nucleotides: TGTGCCAGCAGCCTTTCTTCAGGCGAGCAGTACTTC. Its translation is CASSLSSGEQYF.

The genes are TRBV5-8 and TRBJ1-2, with D possibly matching TRBD1 (6 bases). CDR3 length: 15 amino acids. Germline loops: CDR1 SGHTS, CDR2 YDEGEE. Trimming shortened V by 4 bases and J by 4 bases, and 17 bases separated the two germline ends. The CDR3 DNA reads TGTGCCAGCAGCACCGGACAGCGAACCCCCTATGGCTACACCTTC. Its translation: CASSTGQRTPYGYTF.